Each of the 22 T cell receptor beta chains below was sequenced from the same sample in a study of blood T cell repertoires in COVID-19. Clones were sequenced by immunoSEQ multiplex PCR, and TCRdb holds only the in-frame ones, with some missing. The sample records under 200,000 clones, more than 75% being singletons. The sample taken for sequencing was PBMCs or T cells enriched from blood (not recorded which). The receptors here all came from a man aged 35 to 55 with acute COVID-19.

The chain carries TRBV28 and TRBJ2-7; D may be TRBD2 (6 bases). Germline V CDR1 and CDR2: MDHEN, SYDVKM. The CDR3 length is 13 residues. Trimming removed 11 bases from V and 2 bases from J, with 16 bases in between. The CDR3 here is CASRGTAPYEQYF. For the CDR3, the DNA is TGTGCCTCCCGCGGGACGGCCCCCTACGAGCAGTACTTC.

This chain joins TRBV30 and TRBJ2-2, with D possibly matching TRBD2 (6 bases). CDR1 and CDR2 (germline): GTSNPN, SVGIG (reference sequence). V dropped 8 bases and J dropped 5 bases, with 18 bases sitting between them. The CDR3 runs 14 residues. CDR3 residues: CARGSAGRTGELFF. DNA of the CDR3: TGTGCCCGCGGGTCTGCGGGACGGACCGGGGAGCTGTTTTTT.

On this clone itself: Other DNA sequences in the sample encode the same CDR3. The chain couples TRBV19 to TRBJ2-7, with D perhaps TRBD1 (5 bases). The CDR3 is 11 amino acids. Trimming shortened V by 6 bases and J by 3 bases, and 6 bases separated the two germline ends. CDR1 and CDR2 (germline): LNHDA, SQIVND (reference sequence). The CDR3 sequence is CASSDSYEQYF. In DNA, the CDR3 is TGTGCCAGTAGCGACAGCTACGAGCAGTACTTC.

The sample holds a few counts of this clone. The chain's CDR3 is CASSQDTGTGFYNEQFF. For the CDR3, the DNA is TGCGCCAGCAGCCAAGATACCGGGACAGGATTCTACAATGAGCAGTTCTTC. J is TRBJ2-1 and V is TRBV4-1; 8 bases line up with TRBD1. Germline CDR1 MGHRA, CDR2 YSYEKL. Trimming at V came to 0 bases and at J to 3 bases, leaving 7 bases not matched to a gene. This CDR3 is built from 17 residues.

V and J are TRBV2 and TRBJ1-2; D is undetermined. This CDR3 is built from 10 residues. Germline V CDR1 and CDR2: SNHLY, FYNNEI. Trimming removed 4 bases at V and 7 bases at J, with 4 bases between. Here the CDR3 DNA reads TGTGCCAGCAGTGTCGGTGGCTACACCTTC. It yields the protein CASSVGGYTF.

The chain has TRBV24-1 and TRBJ2-4, with TRBD2 matching over 7 bases. Germline assignment: CDR1 KGHDR and CDR2 SFDVKD. Trimming removed 3 bases from V and 15 bases from J; junction bases left unmatched: 7. The CDR3 totals 12 residues. The CDR3 reads CATSDVGRELYF. The CDR3 DNA reads as TGTGCCACCAGTGATGTTGGGCGGGAGTTGTACTTC.

The V call is TRBV5-1, the J call TRBJ2-5; 10 bases are a match to TRBD1. In germline, CDR1 is SGHRS, CDR2 YFSETQ. V shed 9 bases, J shed 5 bases, and the junction held 16 bases outside the gene matches. There are 16 residues in the CDR3. CDR3 in DNA: TGCGCCACCTCCAGAGACCCGGGACAGGGGTCGGAGACCCAGTACTTC. Residues: CATSRDPGQGSETQYF.

The DNA for the CDR3 is TGTGCCAGTAACCAGGGGGGATCGGAATACAATGAGCAGTTCTTC. Translated, it gives CASNQGGSEYNEQFF. This rearrangement joins TRBV11-2 to TRBJ2-1; tentative D call: TRBD1 (7 bases). Germline V gene sequence: CDR1 SGHAT, CDR2 FQNNGV. The CDR3 is 15 residues long. V lost 9 bases, J lost 4 bases, and 19 bases lay in between.

In this sample, this clone turned up once. The chain employs TRBV28 and TRBJ2-1; 7 bases fit TRBD2. V was pared by 4 bases and J by 5 bases, with 14 bases of the junction left unmatched. In germline, CDR1 is MDHEN, CDR2 SYDVKM. The length of the CDR3 is 17 residues. For the CDR3, the DNA is TGTGCCAGCAGTTCCTCGGGGTTGCGGGAGCTAAACAATGAGCAGTTCTTC. It specifies CASSSSGLRELNNEQFF.

The chain employs TRBV27 and TRBJ2-7; a weak D match, TRBD1 (6 bases). The CDR3 has 14 amino acids. Between the trimmed V and J ends, which lost 6 bases and 7 bases, there was a span of 19 bases. Germline V gene data show CDR1 as MNHEY and CDR2 as SMNVEV (reference sequence). DNA of the CDR3: TGTGCCAGCAGGCCAGGGGTTTCCCAGGGGGAGCAGTACTTC. It specifies CASRPGVSQGEQYF.

This clone has only a few counts. This chain links TRBV4-3 with TRBJ1-1, with unresolved D. CDR3 length equals 13 residues. Germline-derived CDR1 and CDR2 are LGHNA and YSLEER. V was pared by 1 base and J by 3 bases, with 6 bases between. CDR3 amino acids: CASSQVADTEAFF. CDR3 in DNA: TGCGCCAGCAGCCAAGTGGCGGACACTGAAGCTTTCTTT.

The sample holds one count of this clone. The gene calls are TRBV6-1 and TRBJ1-5; 7 nucleotides line up with TRBD1. The V gene end was trimmed by 4 bases and the J gene end by 6 bases; junction bases not matched to a gene: 6. This CDR3 comprises 14 residues. CDR1 is MNHNS, CDR2 SASEGT, per germline. CDR3 coding DNA: TGTGCCAGCAGTGTCACAGGGGTGGGTCAGCCCCAGCATTTT. Translation: CASSVTGVGQPQHF.

The rearrangement links TRBV9 to TRBJ1-5; possibly TRBD1 for D (5 bases). V lost 0 bases and J lost 1, with 8 bases in between. This CDR3 is 15 amino acids long. Germline assignment: CDR1 SGDLS and CDR2 YYNGEE. DNA of the CDR3: TGTGCCAGCAGCGTAGGGGGCCGGAGCAATCAGCCCCAGCATTTT. It translates to CASSVGGRSNQPQHF.

The chain links TRBV5-4 to TRBJ1-1; 8 nucleotides agree with TRBD1. The V gene's germline CDR1 is SGHNT and CDR2 YYREEE (reference sequence). The CDR3 has 15 residues. The J segment lost 6 bases and the V segment lost 3 bases, leaving 10 bases of the junction unmatched. CDR3 sequence: CASSSGQAISAEAFF. The CDR3, as DNA: TGTGCCAGCAGCTCGGGACAGGCCATAAGCGCTGAAGCTTTCTTT.

This chain connects TRBV11-2 to TRBJ2-1, with TRBD2 matching over 8 bases. This CDR3 has 17 amino acids. J was trimmed by 0 bases and V by 4 bases; bases with no gene match: 8. Germline V gene data show CDR1 as SGHAT and CDR2 as FQNNGV. The CDR3 loop reads CASSWYTGTSSYNEQFF. DNA for the CDR3: TGTGCCAGCAGCTGGTACACCGGGACTAGCTCCTACAATGAGCAGTTCTTC.

The V gene is TRBV28, the J gene TRBJ1-1, with D maybe TRBD1 (6 bases). V shed 6 bases and J shed 8 bases, with 16 bases lying between them. The germline CDR1 and CDR2 sequences are MDHEN and SYDVKM. This CDR3 region has 13 residues. CDR3 sequence: CASRLRQRGEAFF. The DNA for the CDR3 is TGTGCCAGCAGACTACGCCAGAGGGGGGAAGCTTTCTTT.

The rearrangement links TRBV12-3 or TRBV12-4 to TRBJ1-1; a possible D gene is TRBD1 (6 bases). This CDR3 is 12 amino acids long. V was pared by 6 bases and J by 10 bases, with 15 bases between. CDR3 sequence reads: CASSLGAKLAFF. CDR3 nucleotide sequence: TGTGCCAGCAGCCTGGGGGCCAAACTAGCTTTCTTT.

This chain uses TRBV6-5 with TRBJ1-1, with a possible D match to TRBD1 (5 bases). Germline V gene data show CDR1 as MNHEY and CDR2 as SVGAGI. This CDR3 is built from 14 residues. Trimming removed 3 bases from V and 5 bases from J, with 13 bases in between. The CDR3 spells CASSYARGETEAFF. The CDR3 DNA is TGTGCCAGCAGTTATGCACGGGGGGAAACTGAAGCTTTCTTT.

CDR3 bases: TGTGCCAGCAGCCGACCCGGGACAGGGGGCCTCTGGCCTAATGAAAAACTGTTTTTT. Encoded protein: CASSRPGTGGLWPNEKLFF. The chain links TRBV7-9 to TRBJ1-4, with 12 nucleotides matching TRBD1. The CDR3 is 19 amino acids. The germline CDR1 and CDR2 sequences are SEHNR and FQNEAQ (reference sequence). V was clipped by 5 bases and J by 3 bases; unmatched bases: 13.

The chain is built from TRBV11-2 and TRBJ1-1, with 9 positions matching TRBD1. V lost 4 bases and J lost 1; bases outside the gene matches: 10. The germline gives CDR1 SGHAT, CDR2 FQNNGV. The CDR3 has 17 residues. In DNA form, the CDR3 reads TGTGCCAGCAGCTATCTACAGGGGGCTTACGAGAACACTGAAGCTTTCTTT. Translated: CASSYLQGAYENTEAFF.

This clone was recorded a few times. The chain joins TRBV5-1 to TRBJ2-7; TRBD2 aligns across 12 bases. The CDR3 totals 18 residues. CDR1 is SGHRS, CDR2 YFSETQ, per germline. V dropped 7 bases and J dropped 2; count of bases not matched to a gene: 16. The CDR3 reads CASRLDPGTSGYTYEQYF. The CDR3 DNA follows: TGCGCCAGCCGACTCGATCCCGGGACTAGCGGGTACACCTACGAGCAGTACTTC.

The rearrangement links TRBV4-3 to TRBJ2-7, with 12 bases identical to TRBD2. Unmatched junction bases numbered 5, after V lost 1 base and J lost 7 bases. The CDR3 has 15 residues. Germline V gene sequence: CDR1 LGHNA, CDR2 YSLEER. The CDR3: CASSQVSGLAGEQYF. The CDR3 coding sequence is TGCGCCAGCAGCCAAGTCTCCGGACTAGCGGGAGAGCAGTACTTC.